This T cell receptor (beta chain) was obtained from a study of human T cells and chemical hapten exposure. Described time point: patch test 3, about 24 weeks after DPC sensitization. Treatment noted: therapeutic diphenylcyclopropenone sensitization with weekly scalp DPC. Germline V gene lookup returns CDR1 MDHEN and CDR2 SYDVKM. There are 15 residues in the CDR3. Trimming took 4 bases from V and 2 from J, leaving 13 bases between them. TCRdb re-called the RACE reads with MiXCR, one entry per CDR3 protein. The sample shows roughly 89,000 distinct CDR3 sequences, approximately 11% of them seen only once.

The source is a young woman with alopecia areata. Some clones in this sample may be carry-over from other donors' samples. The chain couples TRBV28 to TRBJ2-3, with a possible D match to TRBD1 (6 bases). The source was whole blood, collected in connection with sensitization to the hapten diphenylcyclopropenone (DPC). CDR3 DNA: TGTGCCAGCAGTTACCGGGACATGGCCACAGATACGCAGTATTTT. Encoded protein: CASSYRDMATDTQYF.